The source of this T cell receptor (beta chain) is a study of T-cell memory formation after mild COVID-19. Study-wide results and limits: Some responding clones appeared in pre-infection memory, suggesting cross-reactive memory joined. CD4/CD8 balance characterized clones contracting day 15 to 85, and CD4+ skew characterized later expanders.

5'RACE primed from the constant segment yielded TCR alpha and TCR beta cDNA libraries bearing sample barcodes and UMIs. TCRdb reprocessed the 5' RACE reads with MiXCR, giving one entry per CDR3 protein. This table has some 15,000 distinct CDR3 sequences, about 21% appearing once. The germline gives CDR1 SGHKS, CDR2 YYEKEE (reference sequence). The CDR3 covers 16 residues. V was pared by 3 bases and J by 3 bases, with 17 bases between. This clonotype was found many times. The antigen remains undetermined. Sequencing was performed on PBMCs or a T cell subset sorted from them (not recorded which). V gene TRBV5-5 combines with J gene TRBJ2-3; D possibly corresponds to TRBD1 (6 bases). This clonotype was sampled from an adult woman who had mild COVID-19 (a few samples of this study predate the infection). Cell type and time point are not known. The CDR3 region has the DNA TGTGCCAGCAGCTGGGGAAACAGGGATCCTACAGATACGCAGTATTTT. It codes for CASSWGNRDPTDTQYF.